Each of the 21 T cell receptor beta chains below was sequenced from the same sample in a study of STAT3 mutations in large granular lymphocyte leukemia. Study-level findings and limits: Every T-cell large granular lymphocyte leukemia patient had at least one immunodominant TCR beta clonotype.

The antigens of these receptors remain unknown. This table comes from immunoSEQ multiplex PCR, and its TCRdb copy is limited to in-frame clones, with some not included. Among some 1,700 clones listed, 55% were seen once. Sequencing input: peripheral blood mononuclear cells. All receptors derive from a man in his 60s with T-cell large granular lymphocyte leukemia. Some clones in this sample may be carry-over from other donors' samples.

This clone was counted only a few times. This sequence joins TRBV27 and TRBJ1-4; perhaps TRBD1 as D (6 bases). Germline V CDR1 and CDR2: MNHEY, SMNVEV (reference sequence). There are 16 residues in the CDR3. V shed 4 bases and J shed 0 bases, with 12 bases lying between them. CDR3 DNA sequence: TGTGCCAGCAGTTCCGGACAGAGTGCAACTAATGAAAAACTGTTTTTT. This encodes CASSSGQSATNEKLFF.

Note on this clone: The junction shows a germline mismatch at one end, possibly a read error. The V gene is TRBV5-8, the J gene TRBJ2-7; 10 bases match TRBD2. This CDR3 is 11 amino acids long. Germline assignment: CDR1 SGHTS and CDR2 YDEGEE. In DNA form, the CDR3 reads TGTGCCAGCAGCTATGGACTAGCGGACCTCTTC. The encoded protein is CASSYGLADLF.

The J gene is TRBJ2-1, the V gene TRBV6-6; the D gene is possibly TRBD2 (6 bases). CDR3 length equals 15 residues. V was cut by 3 bases and J by 3 bases, with 12 bases left in between. CDR1 is MNHNY, CDR2 SVGAGI, per germline (reference sequence). The CDR3 spells CASSYGGNRYNEQFF. The CDR3 nucleotides are TGTGCCAGCAGTTATGGGGGGAACCGCTACAATGAGCAGTTCTTC.

The J gene is TRBJ1-2, the V gene TRBV5-1; tentative D call: TRBD1 (5 bases). This CDR3 has 14 amino acids. The germline V gene encodes CDR1 SGHRS and CDR2 YFSETQ. Trimming shortened V by 2 bases and J by 4 bases, and 12 bases separated the two germline ends. CDR3 in amino acids: CASSFEGAPYGYTF. Here the CDR3 DNA reads TGCGCCAGCAGCTTTGAAGGGGCTCCCTATGGCTACACCTTC.

The chain employs TRBV5-1 and TRBJ2-1; 13 bases fit TRBD2. The CDR3 loop spans 16 amino acids. Germline CDR1 reads SGHRS; CDR2 reads YFSETQ. The J segment lost 2 bases and the V segment lost 4 bases, leaving 3 bases of the junction unmatched. CDR3 sequence reads: CASSPGLAGPYNEQFF. The CDR3 nucleotides are TGCGCCAGCAGCCCGGGACTAGCGGGACCCTACAATGAGCAGTTCTTC.

The genes are TRBV5-1 and TRBJ1-1; 9 positions agree with TRBD1. Losses at the gene ends were 4 bases for V and 7 bases for J; bases not matched to a gene: 11. The germline gives CDR1 SGHRS, CDR2 YFSETQ. The CDR3 contains 15 residues. The CDR3 DNA reads TGCGCCAGCAGCGGCACCGGGACAGGGTTTTTTGAAGCTTTCTTT. Translation: CASSGTGTGFFEAFF. Together with reference TRBV5-1 and TRBJ1-1, the CDR3 gives the full variable domain: KAGVTQTPRYLIKTRGQQVTLSCSPISGHRSVSWYQQTPGQGLQFLFEYFSETQRNKGNFPGRFSGRQFSNSRSEMNVSTLELGDSALYLCASSGTGTGFFEAFFGQGTRLTVV.

V is TRBV7-9 and J is TRBJ1-1; D uncertain. Germline V gene data show CDR1 as SEHNR and CDR2 as FQNEAQ (reference sequence). Trimming shortened V by 3 bases and J by 1 base, and 6 bases separated the two germline ends. The CDR3 covers 13 residues. The CDR3 sequence is CASSFDSNTEAFF. The CDR3 DNA sequence: TGTGCCAGCAGCTTCGATTCGAACACTGAAGCTTTCTTT. The variable domain in full, completed from reference TRBV7-9 and TRBJ1-1, reads DTGVSQNPRHKITKRGQNVTFRCDPISEHNRLYWYRQTLGQGPEFLTYFQNEAQLEKSRLLSDRFSAERPKGSFSTLEIQRTEQGDSAMYLCASSFDSNTEAFFGQGTRLTVV.

V gene TRBV30 combines with J gene TRBJ2-2; D is ambiguous. The CDR3 contains 14 residues. Germline loops: CDR1 GTSNPN, CDR2 SVGIG (reference sequence). Trimming took 2 bases from V and 0 from J, leaving 7 bases between them. CDR3 sequence: CAWSRSSNTGELFF. CDR3 nucleotide sequence: TGTGCCTGGAGTCGGAGCTCGAACACCGGGGAGCTGTTTTTT.

This clone appeared a single time. This chain connects TRBV5-1 to TRBJ2-6; D may be TRBD1 (5 bases). CDR3 length equals 15 residues. Germline assignment: CDR1 SGHRS and CDR2 YFSETQ. Trimming took off 4 bases at V and 1 base at J, with 9 bases between the two ends. Written as DNA, the CDR3 is TGCGCCAGCAGCAATGGGGCATCTGGGGCCAACGTCCTGACTTTC. This translates into CASSNGASGANVLTF.

By frequency in the sample, this clone is large. The V and J genes are TRBV13 and TRBJ1-1; D is perhaps TRBD1 (5 bases). Germline CDR1 reads PRHDT; CDR2 reads FYEKMQ (reference sequence). The V gene lost 1 base and the J gene lost 1 base, with 7 bases spanning the gap. The CDR3 has 14 residues. The CDR3 reads CASSLAGGNTEAFF. The CDR3 coding sequence is TGTGCCAGCAGCTTAGCGGGGGGGAACACTGAAGCTTTCTTT.

The chain couples TRBV5-1 to TRBJ2-1; 13 nucleotides agree with TRBD2. After removal of 1 base from V and 6 bases from J, the junction contained 7 bases not matched to a gene. CDR3 length: 17 residues. Germline V gene data show CDR1 as SGHRS and CDR2 as YFSETQ. The CDR3 spells CASSLSPLAGGFNEQFF. The CDR3 nucleotides read TGCGCCAGCAGCTTGTCCCCACTAGCGGGAGGGTTCAATGAGCAGTTCTTC.

The count of this clone is one. The chain uses TRBV5-8 and TRBJ2-7; TRBD2 matches at 7 bases. The CDR3 runs 16 residues. The V and J ends lost 3 bases and 3 bases, in that order; junction bases with no gene match: 12. In germline, CDR1 is SGHTS, CDR2 YDEGEE. The CDR3 protein is CASSSRRGTGNYEQYF. CDR3 nucleotides: TGTGCCAGCAGCTCCCGGCGGGGGACGGGGAACTACGAGCAGTACTTC. The variable domain in full, completed from reference TRBV5-8 and TRBJ2-7, reads EAGVTQSPTHLIKTRGQQATLRCSPISGHTSVYWYQQALGLGLQFLLWYDEGEERNRGNFPPRFSGRQFPNYSSELNVNALELEDSALYLCASSSRRGTGNYEQYFGPGTRLTVT.

This chain links TRBV7-9 with TRBJ2-1; TRBD2 agrees at 7 bases. The CDR3 contains 14 residues. V lost 7 bases and J lost 5; bases outside the gene matches: 8. CDR1 is SEHNR and CDR2 is FQNEAQ in the germline V gene (reference sequence). The CDR3 spells CASTIAGTNNEQFF. The CDR3 coding sequence is TGTGCCAGCACCATAGCGGGTACAAACAATGAGCAGTTCTTC.

The chain joins TRBV18 to TRBJ2-7, with TRBD2 matching over 9 bases. The germline V gene encodes CDR1 KGHSH and CDR2 LQKENI. This CDR3 has 13 amino acids. Losses at the gene ends were 3 bases for V and 12 bases for J; bases not matched to a gene: 9. The CDR3 region has the DNA TGTGCCAGCTCACCTAGGACTAGCGAAGTTCTGTACTTC. Protein: CASSPRTSEVLYF.

This clone was observed a single time. The J gene is TRBJ2-3, the V gene TRBV5-1, with 12 bases lining up with TRBD2. Germline lookup yields CDR1 SGHRS and CDR2 YFSETQ. V lost 0 bases to trimming and J lost 3 bases; unmatched junction nucleotides: 11. This CDR3 contains 19 residues. CDR3 amino acids: CASSLANGGTSGLTDTQYF. CDR3 nucleotide sequence: TGCGCCAGCAGCTTGGCCAATGGTGGGACTAGCGGGCTAACAGATACGCAGTATTTT.

The CDR3 protein is CASSYGTGLYEQYF. For the CDR3, the DNA is TGTGCCAGCAGTTACGGGACAGGGTTGTACGAGCAGTACTTC. The chain joins TRBV27 to TRBJ2-7; 9 nucleotides match TRBD1. Germline assignment: CDR1 MNHEY and CDR2 SMNVEV (reference sequence). This CDR3 is built from 14 residues. Losses at the gene ends were 4 bases for V and 4 bases for J; bases not matched to a gene: 5.

This clone was detected once. The chain combines TRBV18 with TRBJ1-2, with 7 bases that match TRBD1. CDR1 and CDR2 (germline): KGHSH, LQKENI. The CDR3 covers 14 residues. The trim removed 5 bases at V and 3 bases at J, leaving 6 bases unmatched. CDR3 sequence reads: CASSILDRDYGYTF. The CDR3 DNA follows: TGTGCCAGCTCAATCCTCGACAGGGACTATGGCTACACCTTC.

The chain carries TRBV7-9 and TRBJ1-1; D unclear. Trimming cost V 0 bases and J 1 base, with 9 bases left between them. CDR3 length: 15 amino acids. In germline, CDR1 is SEHNR, CDR2 FQNEAQ (reference sequence). The CDR3 coding sequence is TGTGCCAGCAGCTTAGCGCTCCGGGAGAACACTGAAGCTTTCTTT. It translates to CASSLALRENTEAFF.

This clone was detected a few times. V and J are TRBV13 and TRBJ1-1; D perhaps matches TRBD1 (5 bases). The V gene lost 8 bases and the J gene lost 4 bases, with 14 bases spanning the gap. The CDR3 runs 13 residues. The germline V gene encodes CDR1 PRHDT and CDR2 FYEKMQ (reference sequence). The DNA of the CDR3 is TGTGCCAGCTTAACTCAGGGAAGCACTGAAGCTTTCTTT. This sequence encodes CASLTQGSTEAFF.

This clone was counted only a few times. The V gene is TRBV13, the J gene TRBJ2-7, with D perhaps matching TRBD2 (5 bases). The CDR3 totals 13 residues. The V gene's germline CDR1 is PRHDT and CDR2 FYEKMQ (reference sequence). Trimming took off 8 bases at V and 0 bases at J, with 11 bases between the two ends. The CDR3 coding sequence is TGTGCCAGCGGGTCTGGAGGCTCCTACGAGCAGTACTTC. This translates into CASGSGGSYEQYF.

A single count supports this clone. The chain carries TRBV5-1 and TRBJ2-1; D assignment may be TRBD1 or TRBD2 (5 bases each). Per germline, CDR1 SGHRS and CDR2 YFSETQ. V gave up 4 bases and J gave up 4 bases, with 12 bases separating them. There are 14 residues in the CDR3. CDR3: CASSPGTGYNEQFF. The CDR3 DNA reads as TGCGCCAGCAGCCCCGGGACCGGTTACAATGAGCAGTTCTTC.